This T cell receptor beta chain was profiled in a study of blood T cells in healthy people across ages. No fewer than 7 million PBMCs went into each sample. Then a second PCR, running roughly 7 to 11 cycles, was carried out with a sample-barcoded 5' primer and a J-beta primer mix. Every single cDNA molecule received a tag from a template-switch adaptor with 12 random nucleotides. Each CDR3 protein gets one entry after TCRdb re-called the 5' RACE reads with MiXCR. Here the sample spans roughly 1,300,000 distinct CDR3 sequences, 59% being singletons. Sequenced: blood. The clonotype originates from a young man in good health.

The CDR3 sequence is CASRARQVPGYTF. DNA of the CDR3: TGTGCCAGCAGAGCACGACAGGTACCAGGCTACACCTTC. The chain has TRBV6-5 and TRBJ1-2, with a weak D call TRBD1 (6 bases). V was clipped by 6 bases and J by 8 bases, with 16 bases between them. From germline, CDR1 is MNHEY and CDR2 SVGAGI. The CDR3 has 13 amino acids.